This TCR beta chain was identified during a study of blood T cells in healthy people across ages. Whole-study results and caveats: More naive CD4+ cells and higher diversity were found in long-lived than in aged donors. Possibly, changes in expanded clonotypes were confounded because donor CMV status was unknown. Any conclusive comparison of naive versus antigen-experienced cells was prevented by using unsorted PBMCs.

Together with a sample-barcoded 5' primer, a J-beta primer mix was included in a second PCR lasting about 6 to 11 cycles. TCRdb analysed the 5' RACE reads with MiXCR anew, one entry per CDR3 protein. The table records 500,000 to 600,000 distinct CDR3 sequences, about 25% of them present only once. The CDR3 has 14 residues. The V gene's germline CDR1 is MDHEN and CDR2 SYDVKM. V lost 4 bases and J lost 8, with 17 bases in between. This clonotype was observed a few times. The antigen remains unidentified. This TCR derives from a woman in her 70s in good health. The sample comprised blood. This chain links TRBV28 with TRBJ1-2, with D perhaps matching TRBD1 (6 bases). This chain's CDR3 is CASSSQGTSGGYTF. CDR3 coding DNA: TGTGCCAGCAGTTCGCAGGGGACGTCGGGGGGCTACACCTTC.